The 14 T cell receptor beta chains below were found in one sample sequenced in a study of blood T cell repertoires in COVID-19. Using immunoSEQ multiplex PCR, the repertoire was profiled, and TCRdb retains in-frame clones only, with some absent. The sample has 20,000 to 25,000 clones; more than 85% are singletons. The sequenced sample consisted of peripheral blood. The receptors originated from a woman aged 70-85 years with active COVID-19.

The chain recombines TRBV5-1 with TRBJ1-1, with a weak D call TRBD1 (6 bases). The V gene lost 0 bases and the J gene lost 0 bases, with 12 bases spanning the gap. The CDR3 covers 16 residues. In germline, CDR1 is SGHRS, CDR2 YFSETQ. In DNA form, the CDR3 reads TGCGCCAGCAGCTTGGGGTCAGGGGCTGTGAACACTGAAGCTTTCTTT. This sequence encodes CASSLGSGAVNTEAFF.

The V and J genes are TRBV7-2 and TRBJ1-2; 7 bases align to TRBD1. There are 17 residues in the CDR3. Germline CDR1 and CDR2: SGHTA and FQGNSA. V shed 5 bases, J shed 4 bases, and the junction held 16 bases outside the gene matches. DNA for the CDR3: TGTGCCAGCAGCGCCGGAGGGGGGACAGAGTTAGTCTATGGCTACACCTTC. Its translation: CASSAGGGTELVYGYTF.

V gene TRBV27 combines with J gene TRBJ1-1, with D unresolved. This CDR3 contains 17 residues. Germline loops: CDR1 MNHEY, CDR2 SMNVEV (reference sequence). V shed 3 bases and J shed 2 bases, with 19 bases lying between them. CDR3 bases: TGTGCCAGCAGTTTCATGTCCGGGGTCGGGAGAAACACTGAAGCTTTCTTT. Its protein product is CASSFMSGVGRNTEAFF.

The genes are TRBV5-1 and TRBJ2-1, with 10 bases aligning to TRBD1. The CDR3 spans 17 residues. Germline loops: CDR1 SGHRS, CDR2 YFSETQ. Germline trimming cut 2 bases from V and 8 bases from J; bases unmatched to any gene: 13. The chain's CDR3 is CASSLGLLGQGVDEQFF. CDR3 DNA: TGCGCCAGCAGCTTAGGGCTACTAGGACAGGGGGTTGATGAGCAGTTCTTC.

The chain joins TRBV7-8 to TRBJ2-7; possibly TRBD1 for D (6 bases). This CDR3 is built from 13 residues. Germline V lookup: CDR1 SGHVS, CDR2 FQNEAQ. V lost 5 bases, J lost 3 bases, and 11 bases lay in between. The CDR3 region is CASSLGQYYEQYF. CDR3 nucleotide sequence: TGTGCCAGCAGCCTAGGACAGTACTACGAGCAGTACTTC. The variable domain in full, with the rest retrieved from reference TRBV7-8 and TRBJ2-7, is GAGVSQSPRYKVAKRGQDVALRCDPISGHVSLFWYQQALGQGPEFLTYFQNEAQLDKSGLPSDRFFAERPEGSVSTLKIQRTQQEDSAVYLCASSLGQYYEQYFGPGTRLTVT.

J is TRBJ2-3 and V is TRBV5-1; 11 bases fit TRBD2. The V and J ends lost 0 bases and 3 bases, in that order; junction bases with no gene match: 6. The CDR3 sequence is 17 residues long. Germline CDR1 is SGHRS and CDR2 is YFSETQ. This CDR3 reads CASSLELTSGTTDTQYF. The DNA of the CDR3 is TGCGCCAGCAGCTTGGAGTTGACTAGCGGGACGACAGATACGCAGTATTTT.

The V and J genes are TRBV6-6 and TRBJ2-1, with D uncertain. The germline V gene has CDR1 MNHNY and CDR2 SVGAGI (reference sequence). The V end lost 3 bases, the J end lost 0 bases, and 9 bases lay between the germline ends. This CDR3 spans 15 amino acids. CDR3 coding DNA: TGTGCCAGCAGTTATCACCCGAGCTCCTACAATGAGCAGTTCTTC. Residues: CASSYHPSSYNEQFF.

The chain carries TRBV4-3 and TRBJ2-3; 7 bases map to TRBD2. Germline values: CDR1 LGHNA, CDR2 YSLEER. V shed 3 bases and J 9 bases; nucleotides not matched to a gene: 9. CDR3 length: 14 residues. The CDR3 coding sequence is TGCGCCAGCAGCCAGTCGGACGGGGGAGGGACGCAGTATTTT. This encodes CASSQSDGGGTQYF.

The rearrangement links TRBV7-9 to TRBJ2-1, with 15 bases fitting TRBD2. CDR3 length equals 14 residues. Germline assignment: CDR1 SEHNR and CDR2 FQNEAQ (reference sequence). CDR3 protein: CATTWTSGRAEQFF. DNA of the CDR3: TGTGCTACCACGTGGACTAGCGGGAGGGCAGAGCAGTTCTTC.

The genes are TRBV19 and TRBJ1-2; a possible D gene is TRBD1 (6 bases). CDR1 and CDR2 from the germline V gene are LNHDA and SQIVND (reference sequence). The CDR3 loop spans 17 amino acids. V dropped 1 base and J dropped 5 bases, with 20 bases sitting between them. The CDR3 is CASSIALIGGRWYGYTF. CDR3 DNA sequence: TGTGCCAGTAGTATAGCACTCATCGGGGGGCGATGGTATGGCTACACCTTC.

The chain carries TRBV7-8 and TRBJ2-3; 9 bases align to TRBD1. Trimming at V came to 0 bases and at J to 11 bases, leaving 6 bases not matched to a gene. This CDR3 comprises 14 residues. Germline V gene data show CDR1 as SGHVS and CDR2 as FQNEAQ. Here the CDR3 DNA reads TGTGCCAGCAGCTTAGCGGGGACAGGGAATGGGCAGTATTTT. Translated, it gives CASSLAGTGNGQYF. The full variable domain, in which reference TRBV7-8 and TRBJ2-3 provide the parts outside the CDR3, is GAGVSQSPRYKVAKRGQDVALRCDPISGHVSLFWYQQALGQGPEFLTYFQNEAQLDKSGLPSDRFFAERPEGSVSTLKIQRTQQEDSAVYLCASSLAGTGNGQYFGPGTRLTVL.

The chain employs TRBV5-1 and TRBJ1-2; 8 nucleotides match TRBD1. Trimming removed 0 bases from V and 4 bases from J; junction bases left unmatched: 8. The CDR3 spans 16 residues. The germline gives CDR1 SGHRS, CDR2 YFSETQ. The CDR3 reads CASSLGDRPNSYGYTF. CDR3 DNA sequence: TGCGCCAGCAGCTTGGGGGACAGGCCTAATAGCTATGGCTACACCTTC.

The chain has TRBV6-6 and TRBJ2-7; 11 bases line up with TRBD1. Germline V gene data show CDR1 as MNHNY and CDR2 as SVGAGI (reference sequence). Unmatched junction bases numbered 6, after V lost 0 bases and J lost 5 bases. The CDR3 runs to 16 residues. This chain's CDR3 is CASSYSPRTGGNEQYF. The CDR3 coding sequence is TGTGCCAGCAGTTACTCCCCCAGGACAGGGGGCAACGAGCAGTACTTC.

This clone was observed a handful of times. The rearrangement uses TRBV2 and TRBJ2-1, with TRBD2 identical over 8 bases. Germline V CDR1 and CDR2: SNHLY, FYNNEI. V shed 5 bases, J shed 1 base, and the junction held 1 base outside the gene matches. The length of the CDR3 is 14 residues. This CDR3 is CASSRLASYNEQFF. The CDR3 DNA follows: TGTGCCAGCAGTCGACTAGCGTCCTACAATGAGCAGTTCTTC.